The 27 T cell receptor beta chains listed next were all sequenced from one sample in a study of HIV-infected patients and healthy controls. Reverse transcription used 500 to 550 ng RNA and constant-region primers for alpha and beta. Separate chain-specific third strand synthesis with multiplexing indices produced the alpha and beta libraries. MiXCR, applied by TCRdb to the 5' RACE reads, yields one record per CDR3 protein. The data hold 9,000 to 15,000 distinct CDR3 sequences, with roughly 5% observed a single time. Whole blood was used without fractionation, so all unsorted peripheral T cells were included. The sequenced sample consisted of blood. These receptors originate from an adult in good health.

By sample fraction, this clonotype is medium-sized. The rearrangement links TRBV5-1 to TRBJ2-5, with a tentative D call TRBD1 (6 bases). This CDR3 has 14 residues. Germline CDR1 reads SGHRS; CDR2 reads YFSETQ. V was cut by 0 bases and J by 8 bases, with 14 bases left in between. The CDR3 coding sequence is TGCGCCAGCAGCTTGGATCTGGGGGCTCCCACCCAGTACTTC. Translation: CASSLDLGAPTQYF.

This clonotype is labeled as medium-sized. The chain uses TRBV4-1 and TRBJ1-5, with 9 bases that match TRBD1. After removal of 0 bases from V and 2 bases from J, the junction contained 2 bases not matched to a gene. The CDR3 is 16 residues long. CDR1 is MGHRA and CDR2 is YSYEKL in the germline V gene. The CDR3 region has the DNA TGCGCCAGCAGCCAAGAAGGGACAGGGCGCAATCAGCCCCAGCATTTT. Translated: CASSQEGTGRNQPQHF.

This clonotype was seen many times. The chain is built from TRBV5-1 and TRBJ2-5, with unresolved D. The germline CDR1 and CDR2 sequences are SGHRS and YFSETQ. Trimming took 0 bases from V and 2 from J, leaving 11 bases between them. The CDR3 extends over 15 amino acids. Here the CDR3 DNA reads TGCGCCAGCAGCTTGGTTTCCGGGCAGCAAGAGACCCAGTACTTC. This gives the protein CASSLVSGQQETQYF.

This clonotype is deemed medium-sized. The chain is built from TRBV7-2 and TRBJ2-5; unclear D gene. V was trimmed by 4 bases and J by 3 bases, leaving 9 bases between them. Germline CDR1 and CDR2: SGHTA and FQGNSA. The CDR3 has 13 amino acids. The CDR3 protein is CASSWGPEETQYF. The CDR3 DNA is TGTGCCAGCAGCTGGGGTCCTGAAGAGACCCAGTACTTC.

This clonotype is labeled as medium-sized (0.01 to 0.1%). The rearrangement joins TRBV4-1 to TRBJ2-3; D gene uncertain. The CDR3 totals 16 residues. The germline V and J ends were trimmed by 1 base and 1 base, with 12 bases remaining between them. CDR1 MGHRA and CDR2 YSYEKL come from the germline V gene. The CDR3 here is CASSQGWVMGTDTQYF. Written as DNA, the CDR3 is TGCGCCAGCAGCCAAGGATGGGTCATGGGCACAGATACGCAGTATTTT.

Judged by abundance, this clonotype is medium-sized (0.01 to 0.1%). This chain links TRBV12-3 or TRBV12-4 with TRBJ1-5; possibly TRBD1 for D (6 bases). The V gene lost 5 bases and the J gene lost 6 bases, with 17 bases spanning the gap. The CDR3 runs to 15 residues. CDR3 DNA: TGTGCCAGCAGTCGAGATCAGGGGATAGTTCAGCCCCAGCATTTT. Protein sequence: CASSRDQGIVQPQHF.

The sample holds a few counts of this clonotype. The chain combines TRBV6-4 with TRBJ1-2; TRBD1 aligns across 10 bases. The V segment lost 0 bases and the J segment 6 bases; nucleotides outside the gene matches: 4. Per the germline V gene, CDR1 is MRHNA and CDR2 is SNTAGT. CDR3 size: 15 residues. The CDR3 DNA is TGTGCCAGCAGTGACTCCGGACAGGGGGAAGATGGCTACACCTTC. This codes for CASSDSGQGEDGYTF.

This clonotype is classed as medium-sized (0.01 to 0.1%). As DNA, the CDR3 is TGTGCCAGCAGCACTCGACTAGCGGGGGGGCGCACAGATACGCAGTATTTT. This encodes CASSTRLAGGRTDTQYF. V and J are TRBV7-2 and TRBJ2-3, with 14 bases lining up with TRBD2. The V segment lost 5 bases and the J segment 1 base; nucleotides outside the gene matches: 5. CDR3 size: 17 residues. Germline CDR1 is SGHTA and CDR2 is FQGNSA.

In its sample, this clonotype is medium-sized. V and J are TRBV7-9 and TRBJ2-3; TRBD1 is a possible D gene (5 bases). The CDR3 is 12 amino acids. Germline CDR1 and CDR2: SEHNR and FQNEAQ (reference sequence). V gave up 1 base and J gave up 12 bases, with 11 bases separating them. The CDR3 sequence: CASSLVSDTQYF. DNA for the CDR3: TGTGCCAGCAGCTTAGTTTCGGACACCCAGTATTTT.

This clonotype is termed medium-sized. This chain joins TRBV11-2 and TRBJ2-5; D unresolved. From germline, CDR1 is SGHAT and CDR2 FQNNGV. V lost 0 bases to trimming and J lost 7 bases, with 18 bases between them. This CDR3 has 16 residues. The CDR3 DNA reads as TGTGCCAGCAGCTTAGAAGGCGGCACCCGCTTCGTGACCCAGTACTTC. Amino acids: CASSLEGGTRFVTQYF.

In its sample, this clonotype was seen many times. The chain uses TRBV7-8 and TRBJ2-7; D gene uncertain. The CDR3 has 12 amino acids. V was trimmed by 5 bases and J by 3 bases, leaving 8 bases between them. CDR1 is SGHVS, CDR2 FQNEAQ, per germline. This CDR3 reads CASSPSGYEQYF. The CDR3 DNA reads TGTGCCAGCAGCCCTTCAGGCTACGAGCAGTACTTC.

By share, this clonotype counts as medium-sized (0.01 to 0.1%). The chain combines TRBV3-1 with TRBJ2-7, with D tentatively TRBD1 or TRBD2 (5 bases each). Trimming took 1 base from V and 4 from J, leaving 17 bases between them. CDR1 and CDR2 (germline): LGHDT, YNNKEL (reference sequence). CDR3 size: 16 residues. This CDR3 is CASSQGRDRGGYEQYF. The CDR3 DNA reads TGTGCCAGCAGCCAAGGCCGGGACCGTGGGGGATACGAGCAGTACTTC.

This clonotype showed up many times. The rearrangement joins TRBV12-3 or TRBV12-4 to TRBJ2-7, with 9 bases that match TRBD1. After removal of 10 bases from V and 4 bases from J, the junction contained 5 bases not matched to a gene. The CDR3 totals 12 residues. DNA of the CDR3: TGTGCCACCGGGACAGGGAGTTACGAGCAGTACTTC. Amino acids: CATGTGSYEQYF.

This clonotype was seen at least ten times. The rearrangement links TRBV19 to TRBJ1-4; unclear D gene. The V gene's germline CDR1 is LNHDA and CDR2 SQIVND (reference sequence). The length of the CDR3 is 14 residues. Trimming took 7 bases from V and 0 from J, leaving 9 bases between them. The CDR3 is CASNGVATNEKLFF. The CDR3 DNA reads TGTGCCAGTAACGGAGTTGCAACTAATGAAAAACTGTTTTTT.

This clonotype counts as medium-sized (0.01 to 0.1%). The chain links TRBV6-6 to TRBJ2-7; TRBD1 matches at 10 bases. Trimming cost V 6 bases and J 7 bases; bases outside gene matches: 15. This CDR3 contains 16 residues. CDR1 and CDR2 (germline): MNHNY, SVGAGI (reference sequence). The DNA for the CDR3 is TGTGCCAGCAGGTCCCGGGACAGGGGAGGATATAGGGAGCAGTACTTC. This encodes CASRSRDRGGYREQYF.

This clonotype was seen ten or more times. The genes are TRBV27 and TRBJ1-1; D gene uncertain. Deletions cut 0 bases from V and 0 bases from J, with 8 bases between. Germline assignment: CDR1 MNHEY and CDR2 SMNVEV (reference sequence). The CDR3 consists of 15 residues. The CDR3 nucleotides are TGTGCCAGCAGTTTATCGGCCAGGATGAACACTGAAGCTTTCTTT. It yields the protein CASSLSARMNTEAFF.

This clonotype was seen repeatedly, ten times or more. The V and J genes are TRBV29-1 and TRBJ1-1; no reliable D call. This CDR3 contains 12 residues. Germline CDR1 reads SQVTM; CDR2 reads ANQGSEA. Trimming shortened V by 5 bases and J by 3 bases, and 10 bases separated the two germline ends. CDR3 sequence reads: CSVQDGYTEAFF. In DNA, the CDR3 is TGCAGCGTTCAGGACGGTTACACTGAAGCTTTCTTT.

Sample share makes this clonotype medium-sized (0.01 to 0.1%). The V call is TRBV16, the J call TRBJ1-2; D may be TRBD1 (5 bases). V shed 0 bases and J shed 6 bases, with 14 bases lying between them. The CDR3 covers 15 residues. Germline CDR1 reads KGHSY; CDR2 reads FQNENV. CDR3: CASSQSWGRQDGYTF. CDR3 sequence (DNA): TGTGCCAGCAGCCAATCGTGGGGCAGGCAGGATGGCTACACCTTC.

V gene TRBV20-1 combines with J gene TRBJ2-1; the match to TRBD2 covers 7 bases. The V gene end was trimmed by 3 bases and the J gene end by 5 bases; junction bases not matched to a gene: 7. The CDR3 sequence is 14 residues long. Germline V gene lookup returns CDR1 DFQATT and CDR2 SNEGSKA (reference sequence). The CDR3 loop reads CSARLLGLNNEQFF. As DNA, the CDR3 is TGCAGTGCTAGGCTACTGGGACTAAACAATGAGCAGTTCTTC.

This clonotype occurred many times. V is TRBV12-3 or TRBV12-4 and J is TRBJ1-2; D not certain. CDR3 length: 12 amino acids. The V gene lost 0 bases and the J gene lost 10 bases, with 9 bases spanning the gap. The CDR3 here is CASSLAGMYYTF. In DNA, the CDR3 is TGTGCCAGCAGTTTAGCGGGCATGTACTACACCTTC.

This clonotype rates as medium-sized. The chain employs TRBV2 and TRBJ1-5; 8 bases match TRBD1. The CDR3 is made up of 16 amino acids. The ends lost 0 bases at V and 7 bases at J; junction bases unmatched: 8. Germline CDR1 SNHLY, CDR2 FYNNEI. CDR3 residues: CASSEAYLQGEQPQHF. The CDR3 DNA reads TGTGCCAGCAGTGAAGCGTATTTACAGGGGGAGCAGCCCCAGCATTTT.

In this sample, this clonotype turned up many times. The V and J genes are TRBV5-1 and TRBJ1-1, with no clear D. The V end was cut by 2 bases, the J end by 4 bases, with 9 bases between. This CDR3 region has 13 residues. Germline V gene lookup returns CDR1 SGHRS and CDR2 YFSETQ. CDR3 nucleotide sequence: TGCGCCAGCAGCTTTGCGGGCGGCACTGAAGCTTTCTTT. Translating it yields CASSFAGGTEAFF.

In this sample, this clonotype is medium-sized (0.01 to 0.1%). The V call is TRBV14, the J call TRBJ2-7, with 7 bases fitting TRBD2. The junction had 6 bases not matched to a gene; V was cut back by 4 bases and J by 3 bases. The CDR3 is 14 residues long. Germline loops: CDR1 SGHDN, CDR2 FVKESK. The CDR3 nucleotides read TGTGCCAGCAGCCGGGGAGGGCCCCTCTACGAGCAGTACTTC. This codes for CASSRGGPLYEQYF.

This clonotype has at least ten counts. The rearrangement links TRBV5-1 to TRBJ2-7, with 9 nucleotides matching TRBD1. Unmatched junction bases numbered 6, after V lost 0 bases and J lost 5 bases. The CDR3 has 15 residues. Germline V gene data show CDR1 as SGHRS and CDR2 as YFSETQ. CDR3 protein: CASSLEGTGSHEQYF. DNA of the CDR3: TGCGCCAGCAGCTTGGAAGGGACAGGGTCCCACGAGCAGTACTTC.

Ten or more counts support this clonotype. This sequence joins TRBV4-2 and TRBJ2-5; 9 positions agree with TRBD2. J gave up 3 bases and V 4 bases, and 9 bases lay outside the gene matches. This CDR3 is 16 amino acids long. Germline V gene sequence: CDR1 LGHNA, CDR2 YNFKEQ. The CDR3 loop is CASSRAAGGPEETQYF. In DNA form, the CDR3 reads TGTGCCAGCAGCCGTGCAGCGGGGGGCCCTGAAGAGACCCAGTACTTC.

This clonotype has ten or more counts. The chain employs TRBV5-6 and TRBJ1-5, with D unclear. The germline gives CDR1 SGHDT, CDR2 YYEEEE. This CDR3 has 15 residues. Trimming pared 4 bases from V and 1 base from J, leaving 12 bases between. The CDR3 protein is CASSPWMASNQPQHF. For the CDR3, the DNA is TGTGCCAGCAGCCCGTGGATGGCAAGCAATCAGCCCCAGCATTTT.

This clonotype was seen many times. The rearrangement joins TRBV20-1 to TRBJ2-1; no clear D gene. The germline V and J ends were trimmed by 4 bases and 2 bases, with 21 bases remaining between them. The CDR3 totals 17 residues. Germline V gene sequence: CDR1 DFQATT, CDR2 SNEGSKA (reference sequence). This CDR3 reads CSAISPADKSPYNEQFF. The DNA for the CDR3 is TGCAGTGCTATATCCCCCGCAGACAAGTCCCCCTACAATGAGCAGTTCTTC.